This T cell receptor (beta chain) stems from a study of lymphopenia after photon versus proton radiotherapy. Study-wide points: After the lymphocyte nadir, photon-treated repertoires showed oligoclonal expansion, especially of CD8+ Temra cells. Larger post-nadir TCR diversity loss correlated inversely with survival in deceased patients. Photon-treated patients lost naive T cells and TCR diversity; proton-treated stayed stable. Authors raise, but do not show, better survival with proton therapy.

Produced via immunoSEQ multiplex PCR; TCRdb's table is partial and in-frame only. The data contain about 37,000 clones, around 85% of them seen just once; the ten biggest clones take up 2.9%. A single count supports this clone. The target antigen is unknown. Germline assignment: CDR1 MDHEN and CDR2 SYDVKM. This CDR3 has 15 residues. V was cut by 6 bases and J by 8 bases, with 20 bases left in between. Sample: peripheral blood, taken from a patient treated with photon-based radiotherapy. This TCR came from a man aged 50 to 60 with gastric cancer. This rearrangement joins TRBV28 to TRBJ2-1; tentative D call: TRBD2 (5 bases). The CDR3 here is CASSYSGSIWDEQFF. The CDR3 bases are TGTGCCAGCAGCTACTCGGGGTCCATATGGGATGAGCAGTTCTTC.